The clone carrying this TCR beta chain was counted at least ten times. Its antigen is unknown. This specimen comes from a study of T cells after posttransplantation cyclophosphamide. Peripheral blood was collected from the related graft donor on the marrow donation day. Study-level findings and limits: Tissue-infiltrating T cells from skin or gut overlapped little with blood T cells.

Sequencing was performed with immunoSEQ multiplex PCR; in TCRdb, only in-frame clones are kept and a portion is missing. This sample includes fewer than 55,000 clones with no singletons; its ten biggest clones take up more than 2%. The sample taken for sequencing was PBMCs. The source is a man in his forties in good health, CMV-negative, and a related stem cell transplant donor.

The CDR3 loop reads CASSQDPGHPTDTQYF. The CDR3 bases are TGCGCCAGCAGCCAAGACCCGGGACACCCCACAGATACGCAGTATTTT. This sequence joins TRBV4-3 and TRBJ2-3; the D gene is possibly TRBD1 (6 bases). Germline lookup yields CDR1 LGHNA and CDR2 YSLEER. The CDR3 is 16 amino acids. Trimming removed 0 bases at V and 2 bases at J, with 12 bases between.